The source of this TCR beta chain is a study of human T cells and chemical hapten exposure. Points from the study as a whole: Versus controls, significantly more large CDR3 similarity clusters arose from expanded TCRs.

The germline V gene encodes CDR1 MNHEY and CDR2 SMNVEV (reference sequence). The CDR3 runs 18 residues. The trim removed 3 bases at V and 0 bases at J, leaving 8 bases unmatched. This clonotype was counted once. Its antigen remains unidentified. In the authors' workflow: Individual samples carried between 23,224 and 690,600 TCRs, with roughly 96,000 as the median. Via MiXCR, TCRdb re-called the RACE reads, giving one row per CDR3 protein. In this record, the V and J calls reflect TCRdb's handling and not the investigators' own analysis. The top ten hold less than 3.5% of the sample, which has 180,000 or so distinct CDR3 sequences, around 30% seen once. Time point given: pre-sensitization, week 0. Sample treatment: therapeutic diphenylcyclopropenone sensitization with weekly scalp DPC.

V and J are TRBV27 and TRBJ2-1; 10 bases line up with TRBD2. The sample in question was whole blood, obtained in connection with sensitization to the hapten diphenylcyclopropenone (DPC). The TCR sequence derives from a woman aged 25 to 39 with alopecia areata. Some clones in this sample may be carry-over from other donors' samples. The CDR3 is CASSLSLAGSFSYNEQFF. The CDR3 bases are TGTGCCAGCAGTTTGTCACTAGCGGGATCGTTCTCCTACAATGAGCAGTTCTTC.